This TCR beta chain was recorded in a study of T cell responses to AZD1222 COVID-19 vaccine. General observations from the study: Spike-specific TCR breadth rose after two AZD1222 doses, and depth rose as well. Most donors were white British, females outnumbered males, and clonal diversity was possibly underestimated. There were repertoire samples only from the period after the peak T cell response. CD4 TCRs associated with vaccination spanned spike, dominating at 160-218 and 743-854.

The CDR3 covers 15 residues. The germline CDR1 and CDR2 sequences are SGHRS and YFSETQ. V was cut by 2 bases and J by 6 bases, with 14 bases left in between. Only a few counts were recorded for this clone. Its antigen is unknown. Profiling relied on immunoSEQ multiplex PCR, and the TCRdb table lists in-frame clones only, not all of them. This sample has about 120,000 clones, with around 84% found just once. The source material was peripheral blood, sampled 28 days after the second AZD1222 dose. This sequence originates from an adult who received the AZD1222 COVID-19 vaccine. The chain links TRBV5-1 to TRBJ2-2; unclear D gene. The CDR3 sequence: CASSFRLESAGELFF. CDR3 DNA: TGCGCCAGCAGCTTTCGGCTAGAGAGCGCCGGGGAGCTGTTTTTT.